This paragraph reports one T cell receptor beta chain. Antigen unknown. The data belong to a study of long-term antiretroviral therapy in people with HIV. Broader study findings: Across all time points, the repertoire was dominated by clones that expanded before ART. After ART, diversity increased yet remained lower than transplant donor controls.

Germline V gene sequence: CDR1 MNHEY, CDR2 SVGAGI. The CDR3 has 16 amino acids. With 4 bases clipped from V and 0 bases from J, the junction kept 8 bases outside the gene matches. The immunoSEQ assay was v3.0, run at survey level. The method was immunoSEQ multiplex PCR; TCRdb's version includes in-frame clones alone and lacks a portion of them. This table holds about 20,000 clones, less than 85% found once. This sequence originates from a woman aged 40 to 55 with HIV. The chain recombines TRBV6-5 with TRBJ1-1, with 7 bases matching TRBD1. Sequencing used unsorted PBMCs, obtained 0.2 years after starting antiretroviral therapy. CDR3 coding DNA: TGTGCCAGCAGTTGGTTACAGGGGAGCTTGAACACTGAAGCTTTCTTT. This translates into CASSWLQGSLNTEAFF.